This TCR beta chain appears in the sequencing data of a study of T cell responses to AZD1222 COVID-19 vaccine. Whether given at about 4 or about 12 weeks, second doses were pooled. Using immunoSEQ multiplex PCR, the repertoire was profiled, and TCRdb retains in-frame clones only, with some absent. The sample holds about 130,000 clones, more than 80% seen once. Of note for this clone: Its specificity is not known.

Findings and limits, study-wide: None of the repertoires were sampled until the peak T cell response had passed. The donors showed a predominance of white British ancestry and of females, with possible underestimation of clonal diversity. Receipt of two AZD1222 doses was followed by a rise in Spike-specific TCR breadth and depth.

The receptor's source is an adult who received the AZD1222 COVID-19 vaccine. The material was peripheral blood, obtained 28 days after the second AZD1222 dose.

CDR3 coding DNA: TGTGCCAGCAGCTCCTGGACAAACTTCTACGAGCAGTACTTC. Amino acids: CASSSWTNFYEQYF. V gene TRBV7-9 combines with J gene TRBJ2-7; maybe TRBD1 (5 bases). This CDR3 contains 14 residues. Germline-derived CDR1 and CDR2 are SEHNR and FQNEAQ (reference sequence). The V end lost 4 bases, the J end lost 3 bases, and 13 bases lay between the germline ends.